This T cell receptor beta chain was recorded in a study of shared clonotypes between healthy human individuals (dated by TCRdb to the early 2020s). About the investigation overall: The cohort included three men and a couple of women between 18 and 49 years of age. For each donor, three plates each were used for CD4 naive and CD4 memory, two plates were used for CD8 naive, and one plate was used for CD8 memory. The study deeply sequenced blood TCR repertoires of about 5 healthy adults to estimate repertoire size and the extent of clonotype sharing between individuals. To increase sequencing depth and limit assay-specific biases, different laboratories used diverse techniques to prepare libraries and sequence TCR repertoires. Leukapheresis yielded between about 0.94 and 8.9 billion PBMCs per donor.

Concerning this clone: Its antigen specificity is not known. No much larger clone exists at a distance of one base, and base qualities are not known.

Donors were healthy HIV-negative adults with no recently reported acute infections or vaccinations. Every donor was a Caucasian adult living in Nashville, Tennessee, USA. CD4+ T cells were enriched through magnetic negative selection, after which naive cells were positively selected on CD45RA and the remaining negative fraction served as the memory subset. After blood collection by leukapheresis, PBMCs were isolated using Ficoll-Histopaque density gradient centrifugation and then cryopreserved in the vapor phase of liquid nitrogen. Analytical flow cytometry was used to check the purity and quantity of every magnetically sorted T cell population. Genomic DNA was isolated from every sorted fraction and measured by UV absorbance on a Nanodrop 2000c. Paper-wide results and their limitations: Higher generation probabilities were observed for clonotypes shared by all four sorted-subset donors than for non-shared clonotypes. Because the study included a small number of donors, the genetic and exposure-history diversity represented was limited. About 5% of naive CD4, 3.5% of naive CD8, around 2.3% of memory CD4, and about 0.4% of memory CD8 clonotypes were shared across several donors. Larger estimated clonotype richness was generally found for naive subsets than for memory subsets. Pairwise subsampling indicated that sequencing depth was expected to affect the degree of clonotype sharing among donors. Rarefaction of sorted-subset datasets indicated incomplete sequencing despite the large sequencing depth. Sampling was restricted to blood, and TCR repertoires in tissues likely differ from the TCR repertoires found in blood.

Using the deep immunoSEQ assay, TCR CDR3 regions were amplified from genomic DNA by multiplex PCR. For each cell subset, the extracted genomic DNA was distributed evenly across all wells of several immunoSEQ 96-well plates, and each plate served as one replicate. For sorted subsets, about 200 ng genomic DNA, equal to tens of thousands of T cell genomes, was loaded into each replicate PCR. Purified libraries were measured with a Qubit 3.0 fluorometer, size-checked on a Bioanalyzer 2100, and measured again with the KAPA Library Quantification kit. Every immunoSEQ 96-well plate was sequenced on a dedicated single-read 150-cycle Illumina NextSeq 550 flow cell. The authors' pipeline ran thus. Because only junctional sequences without quality scores were contained in the immunoSEQ output, filtering matching that applied to full-length reads could not be performed. Sequences were annotated with PyIR, a Python wrapper for IgBLAST v1.9, using IMGT germline references to assign V/J genes and CDR3. Reads were removed for weak V/J assignments (E-value above 1e-6), missing CDR3, stop codons, out-of-frame junctions, or ambiguous translated residues. V3J clonotypes were defined as sequences sharing the same inferred V gene, J gene, and CDR3 amino acid sequence. To compute the percentage overlap between repertoires, the number of shared unique clonotypes was divided by the size of the smaller repertoire. Three approaches were used to assess repertoire richness: RTK rarefaction, the Chao1 estimator, and Recon v2.1 estimates of unobserved clonotypes. OLGA was used to compute generation probabilities for all TCRbeta clonotypes that the gDNA method yielded from a few donors. The table was pulled from immuneACCESS by TCRdb, which kept in-frame rearrangements only. Such tables lose some clones; where checked, under half of the loss comes from unresolved V genes, and the rest has no known cause. From that table come the V and J calls and clone size; the DNA was used to work out D and trimming. This sample holds about 1.5 million clones; 98% were observed only once. The ten largest clones add up to less than 0.55% of the sample.

Reading from cysteine to phenylalanine, the CDR3 counts 15 amino acids. Left in the record is the CDR3 DNA by itself, 45 bases read in frame from the first base. V loses 0 bases at its end and J loses 9 bases; junction bases beyond the gene matches: 5. The germline V gene (reference sequence) yields SGHKS for CDR1 and YYEKEE for CDR2. The receptor comes from a man aged 25 to 40 in good health. The sequenced sample was naive CD4+ T cells sorted from blood. The cell subset or site label on this specimen signifies: CD45RA+ positively selected. The V and J genes are TRBV5-5 and TRBJ2-1; 11 central bases correspond to TRBD2. Here the CDR3 is given as CASSLAGTSGLEQFF. The nucleotides are TGTGCCAGCAGCTTGGCCGGGACTAGCGGTCTTGAGCAGTTCTTC. The variable domain in full, with residues beyond the CDR3 obtained from the reference TRBV5-5 and TRBJ2-1 genes, is DAGVTQSPTHLIKTRGQQVTLRCSPISGHKSVSWYQQVLGQGPQFIFQYYEKEERGRGNFPDRFSARQFPNYSSELNVNALLLGDSALYLCASSLAGTSGLEQFFGPGTRLTVL.